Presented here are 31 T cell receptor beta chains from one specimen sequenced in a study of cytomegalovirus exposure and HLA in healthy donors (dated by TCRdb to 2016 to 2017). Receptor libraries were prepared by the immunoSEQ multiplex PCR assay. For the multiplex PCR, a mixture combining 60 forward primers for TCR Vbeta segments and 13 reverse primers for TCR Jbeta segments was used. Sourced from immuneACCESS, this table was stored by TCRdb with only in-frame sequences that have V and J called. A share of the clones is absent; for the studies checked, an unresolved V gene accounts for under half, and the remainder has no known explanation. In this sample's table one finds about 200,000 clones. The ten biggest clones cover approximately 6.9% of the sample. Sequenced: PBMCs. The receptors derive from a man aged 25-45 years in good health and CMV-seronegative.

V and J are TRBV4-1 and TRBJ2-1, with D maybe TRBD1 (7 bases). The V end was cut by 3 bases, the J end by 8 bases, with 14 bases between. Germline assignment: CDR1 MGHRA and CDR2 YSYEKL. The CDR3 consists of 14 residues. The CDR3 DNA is TGCGCCAGCAGCCATGCCGGAGGGGGCGATGAGCAGTTCTTC. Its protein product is CASSHAGGGDEQFF.

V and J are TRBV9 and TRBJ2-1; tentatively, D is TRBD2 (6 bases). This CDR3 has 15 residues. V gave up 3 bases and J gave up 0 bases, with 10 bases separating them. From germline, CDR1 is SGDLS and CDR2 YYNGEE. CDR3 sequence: CASSGRGSSYNEQFF. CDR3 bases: TGTGCCAGCAGCGGGAGGGGAAGCTCCTACAATGAGCAGTTCTTC.

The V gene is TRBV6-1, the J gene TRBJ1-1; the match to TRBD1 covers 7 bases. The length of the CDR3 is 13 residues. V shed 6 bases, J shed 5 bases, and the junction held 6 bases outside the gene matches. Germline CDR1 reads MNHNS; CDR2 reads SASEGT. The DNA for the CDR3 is TGTGCCAGCAGGCGGACAGGAGGGACTGAAGCTTTCTTT. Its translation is CASRRTGGTEAFF.

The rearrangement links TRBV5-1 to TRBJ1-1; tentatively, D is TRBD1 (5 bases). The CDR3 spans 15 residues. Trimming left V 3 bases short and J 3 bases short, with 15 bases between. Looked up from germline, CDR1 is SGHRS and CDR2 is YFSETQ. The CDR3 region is CASSWGNVQDTEAFF. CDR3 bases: TGCGCCAGCAGCTGGGGAAACGTACAGGACACTGAAGCTTTCTTT.

The CDR3: CASSLVGAGLEAFF. The CDR3 DNA reads TGTGCCAGCAGCTTGGTAGGGGCAGGGCTTGAAGCTTTCTTT. The chain carries TRBV5-5 and TRBJ1-1, with D perhaps TRBD1 (5 bases). V lost 0 bases to trimming and J lost 7 bases, with 13 bases between them. In germline, CDR1 is SGHKS, CDR2 YYEKEE (reference sequence). CDR3 length: 14 residues.

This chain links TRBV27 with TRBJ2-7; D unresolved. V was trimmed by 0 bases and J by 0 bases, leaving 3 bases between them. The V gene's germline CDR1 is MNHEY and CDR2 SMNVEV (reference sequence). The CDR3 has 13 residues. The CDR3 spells CASSLSLSYEQYF. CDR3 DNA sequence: TGTGCCAGCAGTTTATCACTCTCCTACGAGCAGTACTTC.

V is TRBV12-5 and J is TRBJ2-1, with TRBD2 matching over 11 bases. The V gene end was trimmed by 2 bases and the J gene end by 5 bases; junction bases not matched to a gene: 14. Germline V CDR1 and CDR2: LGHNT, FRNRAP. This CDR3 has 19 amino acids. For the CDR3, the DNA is TGTGCTAGTGGTTTGTCAACCGGGGTACTAGCGGGGGCGGACAATGAGCAGTTCTTC. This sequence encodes CASGLSTGVLAGADNEQFF.

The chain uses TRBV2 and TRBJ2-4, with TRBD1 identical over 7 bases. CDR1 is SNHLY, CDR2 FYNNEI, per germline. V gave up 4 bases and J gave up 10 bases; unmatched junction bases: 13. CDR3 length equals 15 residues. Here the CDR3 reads CASSGRQGLTGIQYF. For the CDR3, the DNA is TGTGCCAGCAGTGGCCGACAGGGCCTGACGGGGATTCAGTACTTC.

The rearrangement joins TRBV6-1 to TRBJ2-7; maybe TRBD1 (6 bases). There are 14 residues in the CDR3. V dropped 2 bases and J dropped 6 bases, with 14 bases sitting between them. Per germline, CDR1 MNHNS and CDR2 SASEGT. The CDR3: CASSEPGARGEQYF. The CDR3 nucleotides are TGTGCCAGCAGTGAACCCGGGGCCAGGGGCGAGCAGTACTTC.

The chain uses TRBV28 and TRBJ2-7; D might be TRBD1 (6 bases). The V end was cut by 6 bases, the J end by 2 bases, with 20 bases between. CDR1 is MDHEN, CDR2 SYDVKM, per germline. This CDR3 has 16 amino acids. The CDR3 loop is CASRPPQGYRTYEQYF. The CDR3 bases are TGTGCCAGCAGGCCTCCACAGGGATATAGGACCTACGAGCAGTACTTC.

CDR3 DNA: TGCGCCAGCAGTGAGGGTAGTCAGCCCCAGCATTTT. Translating gives CASSEGSQPQHF. The chain recombines TRBV10-1 with TRBJ1-5; D ambiguous. CDR1 is WNHNN and CDR2 is SYGVQD in the germline V gene (reference sequence). This CDR3 region has 12 residues. The ends were cut back, 2 bases at V and 6 bases at J, with 5 bases in the middle.

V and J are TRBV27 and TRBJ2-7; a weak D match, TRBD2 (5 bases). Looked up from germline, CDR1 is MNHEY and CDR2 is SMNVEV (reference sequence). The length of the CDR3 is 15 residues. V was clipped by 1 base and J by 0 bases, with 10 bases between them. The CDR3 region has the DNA TGTGCCAGCAGTTTATATCATGGGAGCTCCTACGAGCAGTACTTC. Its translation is CASSLYHGSSYEQYF.

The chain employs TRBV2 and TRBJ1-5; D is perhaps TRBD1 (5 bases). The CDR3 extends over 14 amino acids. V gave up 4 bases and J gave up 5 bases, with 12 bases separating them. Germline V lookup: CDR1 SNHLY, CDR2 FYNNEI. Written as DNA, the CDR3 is TGTGCCAGCAGTGGGGGGGGGAAAGATCAGCCCCAGCATTTT. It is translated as CASSGGGKDQPQHF.

CDR3 amino acids: CASSQERLAGDYEQYF. DNA of the CDR3: TGCGCCAGCAGCCAAGAACGGCTAGCGGGGGACTACGAGCAGTACTTC. The chain has TRBV4-1 and TRBJ2-7; 10 positions agree with TRBD2. This CDR3 has 16 amino acids. After removal of 0 bases from V and 3 bases from J, the junction contained 5 bases not matched to a gene. Germline CDR1 is MGHRA and CDR2 is YSYEKL.

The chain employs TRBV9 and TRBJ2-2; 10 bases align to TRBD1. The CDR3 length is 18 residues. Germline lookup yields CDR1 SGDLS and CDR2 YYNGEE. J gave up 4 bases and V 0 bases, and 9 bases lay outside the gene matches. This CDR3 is CASSVGPAGQGLTGELFF. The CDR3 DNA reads TGTGCCAGCAGCGTAGGGCCTGCGGGACAGGGGCTCACCGGGGAGCTGTTTTTT.

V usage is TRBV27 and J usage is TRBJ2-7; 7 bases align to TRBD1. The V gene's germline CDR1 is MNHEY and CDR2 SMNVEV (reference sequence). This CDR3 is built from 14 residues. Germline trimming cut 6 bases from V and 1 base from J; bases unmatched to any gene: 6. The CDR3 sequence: CASRRTGQSYEQYF. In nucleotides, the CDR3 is TGTGCCAGCAGGAGAACGGGACAGTCCTACGAGCAGTACTTC.

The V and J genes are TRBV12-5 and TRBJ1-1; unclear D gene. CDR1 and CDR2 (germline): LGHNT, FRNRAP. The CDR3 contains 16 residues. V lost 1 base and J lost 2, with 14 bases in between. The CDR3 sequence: CASGLAAAGINTEAFF. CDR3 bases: TGTGCTAGTGGTTTGGCCGCCGCGGGGATTAACACTGAAGCTTTCTTT.

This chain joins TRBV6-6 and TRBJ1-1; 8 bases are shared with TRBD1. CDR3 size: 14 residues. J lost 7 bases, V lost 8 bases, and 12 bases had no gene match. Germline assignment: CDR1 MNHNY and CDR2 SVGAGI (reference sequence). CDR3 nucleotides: TGTGCCAGCTCCCCTACAGGGGGACCAGATGAAGCTTTCTTT. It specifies CASSPTGGPDEAFF.

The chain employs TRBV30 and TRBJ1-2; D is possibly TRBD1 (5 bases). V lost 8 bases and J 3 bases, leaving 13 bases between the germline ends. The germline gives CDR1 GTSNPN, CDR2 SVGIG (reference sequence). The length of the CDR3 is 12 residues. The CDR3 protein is CARFGGDYGYTF. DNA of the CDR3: TGTGCCCGGTTCGGGGGGGACTATGGCTACACCTTC.

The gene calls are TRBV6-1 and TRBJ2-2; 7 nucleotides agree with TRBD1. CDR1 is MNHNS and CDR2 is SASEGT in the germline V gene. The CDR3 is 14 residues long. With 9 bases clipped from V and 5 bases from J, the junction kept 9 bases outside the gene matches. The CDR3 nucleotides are TGTGCCAGGGGGGACAGCCGAGGGACCGGGGAGCTGTTTTTT. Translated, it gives CARGDSRGTGELFF.

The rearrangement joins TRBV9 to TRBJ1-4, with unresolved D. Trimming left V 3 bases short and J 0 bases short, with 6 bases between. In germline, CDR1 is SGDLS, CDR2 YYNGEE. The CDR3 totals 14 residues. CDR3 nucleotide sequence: TGTGCCAGCAGCGGGAGATCAACTAATGAAAAACTGTTTTTT. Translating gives CASSGRSTNEKLFF.

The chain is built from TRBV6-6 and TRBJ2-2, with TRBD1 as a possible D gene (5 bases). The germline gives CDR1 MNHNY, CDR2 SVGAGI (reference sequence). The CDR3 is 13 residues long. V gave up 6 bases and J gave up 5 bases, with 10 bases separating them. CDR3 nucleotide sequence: TGTGCCAGCAGGTATACAGGAACCGGGGAGCTGTTTTTT. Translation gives CASRYTGTGELFF.

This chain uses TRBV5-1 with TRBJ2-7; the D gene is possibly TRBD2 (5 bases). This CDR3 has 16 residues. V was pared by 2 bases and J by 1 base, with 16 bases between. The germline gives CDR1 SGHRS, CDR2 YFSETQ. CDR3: CASSFGGTKASYEQYF. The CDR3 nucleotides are TGCGCCAGCAGCTTTGGAGGAACTAAGGCATCCTACGAGCAGTACTTC. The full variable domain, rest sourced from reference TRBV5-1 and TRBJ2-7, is KAGVTQTPRYLIKTRGQQVTLSCSPISGHRSVSWYQQTPGQGLQFLFEYFSETQRNKGNFPGRFSGRQFSNSRSEMNVSTLELGDSALYLCASSFGGTKASYEQYFGPGTRLTVT.

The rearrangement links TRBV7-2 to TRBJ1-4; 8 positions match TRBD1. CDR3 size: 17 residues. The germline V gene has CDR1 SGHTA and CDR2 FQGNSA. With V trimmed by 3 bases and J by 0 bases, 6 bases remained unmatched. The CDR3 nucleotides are TGTGCCAGCAGCTTCGGGACAGGCCTTGCAACTAATGAAAAACTGTTTTTT. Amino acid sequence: CASSFGTGLATNEKLFF.

The CDR3 loop reads CSVAPQGVTDTQYF. DNA for the CDR3: TGCAGCGTGGCCCCCCAGGGGGTGACAGATACGCAGTATTTT. The chain recombines TRBV29-1 with TRBJ2-3, with 7 bases matching TRBD1. This CDR3 comprises 14 residues. Per the germline V gene, CDR1 is SQVTM and CDR2 is ANQGSEA. J lost 3 bases, V lost 6 bases, and 9 bases had no gene match.

Written as DNA, the CDR3 is TGCGCCAGCAGCATACAGGGACAGGGGACTACCGGGGAGCTGTTTTTT. It yields the protein CASSIQGQGTTGELFF. The V call is TRBV5-1, the J call TRBJ2-2; 10 bases are a match to TRBD1. The V gene's germline CDR1 is SGHRS and CDR2 YFSETQ. J gave up 5 bases and V 4 bases, and 8 bases lay outside the gene matches. The CDR3 spans 16 residues.

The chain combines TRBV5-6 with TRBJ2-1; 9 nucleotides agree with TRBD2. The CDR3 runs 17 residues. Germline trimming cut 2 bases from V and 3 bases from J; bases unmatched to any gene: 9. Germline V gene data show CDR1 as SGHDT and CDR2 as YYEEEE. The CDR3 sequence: CASSFSPSSGDYNEQFF. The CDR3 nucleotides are TGTGCCAGCAGCTTTTCCCCCTCTAGCGGGGACTACAATGAGCAGTTCTTC.

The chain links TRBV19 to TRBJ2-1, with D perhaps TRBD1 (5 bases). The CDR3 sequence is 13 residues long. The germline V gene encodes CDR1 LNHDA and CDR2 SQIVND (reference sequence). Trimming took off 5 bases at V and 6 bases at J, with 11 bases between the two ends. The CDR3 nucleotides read TGTGCCAGTAGTGGGGATCAGGGCAATGAGCAGTTCTTC. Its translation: CASSGDQGNEQFF.

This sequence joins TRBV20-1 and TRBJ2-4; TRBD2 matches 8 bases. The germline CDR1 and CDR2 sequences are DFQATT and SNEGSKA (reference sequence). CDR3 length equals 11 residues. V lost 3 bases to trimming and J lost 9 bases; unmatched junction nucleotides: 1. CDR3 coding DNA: TGCAGTGCTAGCGGGAGGGCCATTCAGTACTTC. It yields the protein CSASGRAIQYF.

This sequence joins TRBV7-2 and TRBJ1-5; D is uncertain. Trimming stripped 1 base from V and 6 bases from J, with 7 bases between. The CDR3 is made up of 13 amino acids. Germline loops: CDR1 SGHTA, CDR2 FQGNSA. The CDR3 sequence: CASSLGLGQPQHF. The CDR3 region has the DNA TGTGCCAGCAGCTTAGGTCTCGGTCAGCCCCAGCATTTT.

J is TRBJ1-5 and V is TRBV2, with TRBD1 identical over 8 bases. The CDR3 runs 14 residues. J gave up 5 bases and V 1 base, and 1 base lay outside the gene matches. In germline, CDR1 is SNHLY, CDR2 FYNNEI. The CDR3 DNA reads TGTGCCAGCAGTGAAGTCAGGGGGCATCAGCCCCAGCATTTT. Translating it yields CASSEVRGHQPQHF. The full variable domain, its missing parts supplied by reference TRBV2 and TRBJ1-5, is EPEVTQTPSHQVTQMGQEVILRCVPISNHLYFYWYRQILGQKVEFLVSFYNNEISEKSEIFDDQFSVERPDGSNFTLKIRSTKLEDSAMYFCASSEVRGHQPQHFGDGTRLSIL.